A selection of T cell receptor beta chains follows, all from one sample in a study of T cells in Graves' hyperthyroidism and ophthalmopathy. TCRdb used MiXCR to reprocess the multiplex PCR reads, holding one entry per CDR3 protein. Altogether about half a million distinct CDR3 sequences are present, roughly 20% being singletons, with the ten largest covering roughly 29%. Source material: blood. The receptors shown here come from a man between 18 and 29 years old with Graves' hyperthyroidism. The CDR3 runs from the conserved cysteine through the conserved F or W. D genes are given only for firm matches. Rows give clone size only sometimes, using once, few, many, or a class for an expanded clone.

cdr3_nt	cdr3_aa	v_call	d_call	j_call	clone_size
TGCAGTGCTATTAACAGGGGAGACTACGAGCAGTACTTC	CSAINRGDYEQYF	TRBV20-1	TRBD1	TRBJ2-7	many
TGTGCCAGCAGAAACAGGGGTCCGAGCTCCTACGAGCAGTACTTC	CASRNRGPSSYEQYF	TRBV28	TRBD1	TRBJ2-7	-
TGTGCCAGCAGTTTGATGGGGCCCAACGTCCTGACTTTC	CASSLMGPNVLTF	TRBV12-3/TRBV12-4	-	TRBJ2-6	many
TGTGCCAGCAGCTCAAGCAGGTGGAACACCGGGGAGCTGTTTTTT	CASSSSRWNTGELFF	TRBV11-2	-	TRBJ2-2	-
TGTGCCAGCAGCTCGGGCTTCGCGGGAGGGCCGGGGGAGACCCAGTACTTC	CASSSGFAGGPGETQYF	TRBV11-2	TRBD2	TRBJ2-5	-
TGTGCCAGCAGACGGGGACAGGGAGGGACCGGGGAGCTGTTTTTT	CASRRGQGGTGELFF	TRBV6-1	TRBD1	TRBJ2-2	many
TGCAGTGCCGGGACCACCCACGAGCAGTACTTC	CSAGTTHEQYF	TRBV20-1	-	TRBJ2-7	many
TGTGCCAGCAGTGAAGGTGCAGGGGCAGAGACCCAGTACTTC	CASSEGAGAETQYF	TRBV6-1	-	TRBJ2-5	-
TGTGCCAGCGCCAGACAGGGTTTAGGGAACATTCAGTACTTC	CASARQGLGNIQYF	TRBV28	TRBD1	TRBJ2-4	many
TGCAGTGCTATTATAGCGGGGCGGACCTACGAGCAGTACTTC	CSAIIAGRTYEQYF	TRBV20-1	TRBD2	TRBJ2-7	few
TGTGCCAGCAGCCTCAGCGGGGGGCCATTGGACATTCAGTACTTC	CASSLSGGPLDIQYF	TRBV11-2	TRBD2	TRBJ2-4	many
TGTGCCTGGAAACAGGGGACTGAAGCTTTCTTT	CAWKQGTEAFF	TRBV30	TRBD1	TRBJ1-1	many
TGTGCCAGCAGGGAACCAGGGGGAATTTCTGAAGCTTTCTTT	CASREPGGISEAFF	TRBV28	TRBD1	TRBJ1-1	many
TGCAGCGTTGATTCCAGGGAGATTGAAGCTTTCTTT	CSVDSREIEAFF	TRBV29-1	-	TRBJ1-1	many
TGTGCCAGCAAACTCCAGGGTCCCGGGGAGCTGTTTTTT	CASKLQGPGELFF	TRBV27	-	TRBJ2-2	-
TGTGCCAGCATTGAATACGGTTCTAACTATGGCTACACCTTC	CASIEYGSNYGYTF	TRBV6-1	-	TRBJ1-2	many
TGTGCCAGCACTAAAACCGCGAACACTGAAGCTTTCTTT	CASTKTANTEAFF	TRBV28	-	TRBJ1-1	few
TGCGCCAGCAGCACTCAGGGGACTGAAGCTTTCTTT	CASSTQGTEAFF	TRBV4-1	-	TRBJ1-1	many
TGTGCCAGCAGTTTGGGGACGGGGTACACTGAAGCTTTCTTT	CASSLGTGYTEAFF	TRBV12-3/TRBV12-4	-	TRBJ1-1	many
TGTGCCAGCAGTCCGGTAATGGGACAGGGGACTGAAGCCTTCTTT	CASSPVMGQGTEAFF	TRBV12-3/TRBV12-4	TRBD1	TRBJ1-1	-
TGTGCCAGCAGTTCGCCATATAGCAATCAGCCCCAGCATTTT	CASSSPYSNQPQHF	TRBV27	-	TRBJ1-5	many
TGTGCCACCAGTGATAACAGGGGAAACACTGAAGCTTTCTTT	CATSDNRGNTEAFF	TRBV24-1	TRBD1	TRBJ1-1	many
TGTGCCAGCAGCCCCTGGACAGGGGAAGGCTTCGGGGAGCTGTTTTTT	CASSPWTGEGFGELFF	TRBV11-2	TRBD1	TRBJ2-2	many
TGTGCCAGCAGTGTCCAGGGGTTTGGCTACACCTTC	CASSVQGFGYTF	TRBV2	-	TRBJ1-2	many
TGCGCCAGCAGCCAAGGGGCCGATAGCTCCTACGAGCAGTACTTC	CASSQGADSSYEQYF	TRBV4-1	-	TRBJ2-7	few
TGTGCCAGCACTGAGACACCTAACACCGGGGAGCTGTTTTTT	CASTETPNTGELFF	TRBV6-1	-	TRBJ2-2	-
TGTGCCAGTAGTGCTAGCGGGAGCGCCCTTTCCTACGAGCAGTACTTC	CASSASGSALSYEQYF	TRBV19	TRBD2	TRBJ2-7	-
TGTGCCAGCTACCAGGGGGACACCGGGGAGCTGTTTTTT	CASYQGDTGELFF	TRBV2	TRBD1	TRBJ2-2	-
TGTGCCATCAAAGACTTCCGAGGTTCACCCCTCCACTTT	CAIKDFRGSPLHF	TRBV7-2	-	TRBJ1-6	-
TGCGCCAGCAGCCTTACCGGGACAGGGGATCAGCCCCAGCATTTT	CASSLTGTGDQPQHF	TRBV5-1	TRBD1	TRBJ1-5	many
TGTGCCAGCAGGAAACGGGGTATTGAAAGCTACGAGCAGTACTTC	CASRKRGIESYEQYF	TRBV6-1	-	TRBJ2-7	many
TGTGCCAGCAGCTTTCTCCCAATTGATACGCAGTATTTT	CASSFLPIDTQYF	TRBV11-1	-	TRBJ2-3	-
TGTGCCAGCAGAGGGGGGGTGCTGGGCACCGGGGAGCTGTTTTTT	CASRGGVLGTGELFF	TRBV12-3/TRBV12-4	-	TRBJ2-2	-
TGTGCCAGCAGTGAATATGAGTACGAGCAGTACTTC	CASSEYEYEQYF	TRBV6-1	-	TRBJ2-7	few
TGTGCCAGCAGCTTAGGTCCGGGGGGCTACGAGCAGTACTTC	CASSLGPGGYEQYF	TRBV11-2	TRBD2	TRBJ2-7	many
TGTGCCAACAGTTTTTCAAACTATGGCTACACCTTC	CANSFSNYGYTF	TRBV12-3/TRBV12-4	-	TRBJ1-2	-
TGTGCCAGCAGCCGCTCTCCGCCCCAGCATTTT	CASSRSPPQHF	TRBV28	-	TRBJ1-5	many
TGTGCCAGCAGCTTAGGAGGAGGGCTACCGGGGCCCCAGTACTTC	CASSLGGGLPGPQYF	TRBV11-3	-	TRBJ2-5	many
TGTGCCAGCAGCTTGGCGGGGGAGACCAACGAGCAGTACTTC	CASSLAGETNEQYF	TRBV5-6	-	TRBJ2-7	many
TGTGCCAGCAGGCGCCTAGGGGGCGTTTACACTGAAGCTTTCTTT	CASRRLGGVYTEAFF	TRBV6-1	TRBD1	TRBJ1-1	many
TGTGCCAGCAGCTTGACTAGCGGGAGGGCCGAGGAGACCCAGTACTTC	CASSLTSGRAEETQYF	TRBV7-6	TRBD2	TRBJ2-5	-
TGTGCCAGCAGTACTCGGTCCGGTGAAGCTTTCTTT	CASSTRSGEAFF	TRBV2	-	TRBJ1-1	many
TGTGCCAGCCGTGGTATGAGGGGGAACTATGGCTACACCTTC	CASRGMRGNYGYTF	TRBV12-3/TRBV12-4	-	TRBJ1-2	many
TGTGCCAGCAGGCTGACAGGACCCTACGAGCAGTACTTC	CASRLTGPYEQYF	TRBV28	-	TRBJ2-7	-
TGTGCCACCGGATTGGACGGGGGGCGCTACGAGCAGTACTTC	CATGLDGGRYEQYF	TRBV15	-	TRBJ2-7	many
TGCGCCAGCAGCACAAATGCACCCGGGACCGCAGGGTACTTC	CASSTNAPGTAGYF	TRBV5-1	-	TRBJ2-5	-
TGCGCCAGCAGCTTGGACAGCCTCGGAGAGACCCAGTACTTC	CASSLDSLGETQYF	TRBV5-1	-	TRBJ2-5	many
TGTGCCAGCAGTTTATTAGGGGGCCCACAAGAGACCCAGTACTTC	CASSLLGGPQETQYF	TRBV12-3/TRBV12-4	TRBD1	TRBJ2-5	many
TGCGCCAGCACTCTGACTGCCCAGGCCGAGCAGTACTTC	CASTLTAQAEQYF	TRBV10-2	-	TRBJ2-7	-
TGTGCCAGTAGTGCAGGGGTTCGAACTGAAGCTTTCTTT	CASSAGVRTEAFF	TRBV19	-	TRBJ1-1	many
TGTGCCAGCAGTTTGACACCGACGGACTACGAGCAGTACTTC	CASSLTPTDYEQYF	TRBV27	-	TRBJ2-7	few
TGTGCCAGCAGCTTCCCGGGACAGGGTAAGAACACTGAAGCTTTCTTT	CASSFPGQGKNTEAFF	TRBV7-2	TRBD1	TRBJ1-1	many
TGCAGTGCGCCTCCCATTAGTGCGATGAACACTGAAGCTTTCTTT	CSAPPISAMNTEAFF	TRBV20-1	-	TRBJ1-1	many
TGTGCCAGCAGTTTGGCAGGGGGCAGTGAGACCCAGTACTTC	CASSLAGGSETQYF	TRBV28	TRBD1	TRBJ2-5	many
TGCAGTGCTAGAGCGGCCGGGAGCTCGTCCGGGGAGCTGTTTTTT	CSARAAGSSSGELFF	TRBV20-1	-	TRBJ2-2	-
TGTGCCAGCAGTGAAGCGTTTTTGGCAGGAAATACCTACGAGCAGTACTTC	CASSEAFLAGNTYEQYF	TRBV2	-	TRBJ2-7	-
TGTGCCAGCAGTCACCCCCAGGGGGTAACGTCTGAAGCTTTCTTT	CASSHPQGVTSEAFF	TRBV6-5	TRBD1	TRBJ1-1	many
TGTGCCAGCAGAAAAGGGACAACTGAAGCTTTCTTT	CASRKGTTEAFF	TRBV25-1	-	TRBJ1-1	-
TGTGCCAGCAGCCAAGGCGGCGATGAAGCTTTCTTT	CASSQGGDEAFF	TRBV14	-	TRBJ1-1	-
TGTGCCAGCAGACCCACCGGGGGACCCTACGAGCAGTACTTC	CASRPTGGPYEQYF	TRBV7-2	-	TRBJ2-7	many